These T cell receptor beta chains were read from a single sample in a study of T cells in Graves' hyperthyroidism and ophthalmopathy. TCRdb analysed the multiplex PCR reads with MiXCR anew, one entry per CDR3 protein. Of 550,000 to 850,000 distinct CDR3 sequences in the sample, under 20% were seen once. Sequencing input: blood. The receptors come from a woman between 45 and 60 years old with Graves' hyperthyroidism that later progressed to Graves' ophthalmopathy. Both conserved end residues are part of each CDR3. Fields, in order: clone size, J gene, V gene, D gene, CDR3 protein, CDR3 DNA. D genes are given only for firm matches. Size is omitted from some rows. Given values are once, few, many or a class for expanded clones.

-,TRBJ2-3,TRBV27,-,CASTYLATDTQYF,TGTGCCAGCACCTACTTAGCGACAGATACGCAGTATTTT
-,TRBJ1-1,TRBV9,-,CASSTHEEPWTEAFF,TGTGCCAGCAGCACTCATGAGGAACCGTGGACTGAAGCTTTCTTT
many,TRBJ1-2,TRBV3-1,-,CASSPSTGNYGYTF,TGTGCCAGCAGCCCTTCGACGGGAAACTATGGCTACACCTTC
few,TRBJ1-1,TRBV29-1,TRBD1,CSVDDRGLRVEAFF,TGCAGCGTTGACGACAGGGGGCTAAGGGTTGAAGCTTTCTTT
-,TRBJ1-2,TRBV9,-,CASSSLGGNTF,TGTGCCAGCAGCTCTCTAGGGGGGAACACCTTC
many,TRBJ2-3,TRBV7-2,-,CASSLRRGLSSTDTQYF,TGTGCCAGCAGCTTACGGCGGGGGCTCTCTAGCACAGATACGCAGTATTTT
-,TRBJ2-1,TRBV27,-,CASSLSGPKKFF,TGTGCCAGCAGTTTATCTGGACCAAAGAAGTTCTTC
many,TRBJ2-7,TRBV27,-,CASSMGWGRSDEQYF,TGTGCCAGCAGTATGGGGTGGGGCAGGTCCGACGAGCAGTACTTC
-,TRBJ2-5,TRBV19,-,CASSIVGIQETQYF,TGTGCCAGTAGTATAGTGGGGATTCAAGAGACCCAGTACTTC
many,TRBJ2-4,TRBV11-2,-,CASSLVGISKNIQYF,TGTGCCAGCAGCTTAGTGGGTATTTCCAAAAACATTCAGTACTTC
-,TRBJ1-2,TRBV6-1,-,CASSLTKKNGYTF,TGTGCCAGCAGCTTAACCAAAAAAAATGGCTACACCTTC
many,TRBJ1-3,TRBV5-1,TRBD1,CASRLTGAGNTIYF,TGCGCCAGCAGATTAACAGGGGCTGGAAACACCATATATTTT
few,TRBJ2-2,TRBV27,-,CASSLYPHGGMNTGELFF,TGTGCCAGCAGTTTATATCCCCACGGCGGGATGAACACCGGGGAGCTGTTTTTT
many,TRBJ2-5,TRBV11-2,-,CASGRPQGGNQETQYF,TGTGCCAGCGGCAGACCCCAGGGGGGAAACCAAGAGACCCAGTACTTC
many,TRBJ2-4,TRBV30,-,CAWLRASGIQYF,TGTGCCTGGCTCCGGGCCTCTGGCATTCAGTACTTC
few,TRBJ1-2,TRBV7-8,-,CASSLVVESYGYTF,TGTGCCAGCAGCTTAGTCGTGGAGTCCTATGGCTACACCTTC
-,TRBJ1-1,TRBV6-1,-,CASSERQGRNTEAFF,TGTGCCAGCAGTGAAAGGCAGGGAAGGAACACTGAAGCTTTCTTT
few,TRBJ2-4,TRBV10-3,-,CAARGFGDSNIQYF,TGTGCCGCCAGGGGTTTTGGGGACTCAAACATTCAGTACTTC
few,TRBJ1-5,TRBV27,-,CASSPGWGEISNQPQHF,TGTGCCAGCAGTCCCGGATGGGGAGAAATTAGCAATCAGCCCCAGCATTTT
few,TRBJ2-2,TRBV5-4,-,CASSLEQNTGELFF,TGTGCCAGCAGCTTGGAACAGAACACCGGGGAGCTGTTTTTT
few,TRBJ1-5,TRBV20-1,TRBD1,CSARDRARNQPQHF,TGCAGTGCTCGGGACAGGGCTAGAAATCAGCCCCAGCATTTT
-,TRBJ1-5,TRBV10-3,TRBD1,CAIKGTGGNQPQHF,TGTGCCATCAAAGGGACAGGGGGCAATCAGCCCCAGCATTTT
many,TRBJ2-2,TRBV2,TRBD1,CASRNDRGNTGELFF,TGTGCCAGCAGGAACGACAGGGGGAACACCGGGGAGCTGTTTTTT
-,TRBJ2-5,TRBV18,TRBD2,CASSPRTGGGGETQYF,TGTGCCAGCTCACCAAGGACGGGGGGTGGAGGAGAGACCCAGTACTTC
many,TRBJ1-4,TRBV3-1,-,CASSHRTVGTANEKLFF,TGTGCCAGCAGCCATCGAACGGTCGGAACGGCTAATGAAAAACTGTTTTTT
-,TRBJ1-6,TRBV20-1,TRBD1,CSVSRDRDNSPLHF,TGCAGTGTCAGTAGGGACAGGGATAATTCACCCCTCCACTTT
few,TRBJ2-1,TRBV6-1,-,CASFRHANEQFF,TGTGCCAGCTTTCGGCACGCCAATGAGCAGTTCTTC
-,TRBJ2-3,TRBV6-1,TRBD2,CASSGLAGGRFSTDTQYF,TGTGCCAGCAGCGGACTAGCGGGGGGTCGTTTTAGCACAGATACGCAGTATTTT
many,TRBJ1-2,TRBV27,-,CASSLRRSGYGYTF,TGTGCCAGCAGTTTAAGGAGGAGTGGCTATGGCTACACCTTC
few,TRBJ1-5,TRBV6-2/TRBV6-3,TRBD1,CATEEDRGSNQPQHF,TGTGCCACCGAAGAGGACAGGGGAAGCAATCAGCCCCAGCATTTT
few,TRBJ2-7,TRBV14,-,CASSPLPLYEQYF,TGTGCCAGCAGCCCCCTCCCCTTGTATGAGCAGTACTTC
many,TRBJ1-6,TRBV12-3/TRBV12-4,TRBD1,CASSKFGRGPSSPLHF,TGTGCCAGCAGTAAATTTGGCAGGGGGCCCTCTTCACCCCTCCACTTT
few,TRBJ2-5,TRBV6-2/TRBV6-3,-,CASSYEDQATQYF,TGTGCCAGCAGTTACGAAGATCAAGCGACCCAGTACTTC
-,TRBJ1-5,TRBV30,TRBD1,CAWSADRGGNQPQHF,TGTGCCTGGAGTGCGGACAGGGGAGGAAATCAGCCCCAGCATTTT
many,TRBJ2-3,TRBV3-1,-,CASSQEAAGYTQYF,TGTGCCAGCAGCCAAGAAGCAGCGGGTTATACGCAGTATTTT
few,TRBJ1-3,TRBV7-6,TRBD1,CASSLGTTGTGGANTIYF,TGTGCCAGCAGCTTAGGGACCACCGGGACAGGGGGCGCGAACACCATATATTTT
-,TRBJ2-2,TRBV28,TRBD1,CASSFRDRVTGELSF,TGTGCCAGCAGTTTTCGGGACAGGGTGACCGGGGAGCTGTCTTTT
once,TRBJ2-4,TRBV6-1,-,CASVGGVAKNIQYF,TGTGCCTCTGTAGGGGGGGTAGCCAAAAACATTCAGTACTTC
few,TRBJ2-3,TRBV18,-,CASAPTGGLTDTQYF,TGTGCCAGCGCACCCACGGGGGGCCTCACAGATACGCAGTATTTT
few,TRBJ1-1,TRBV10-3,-,CAINADGAEAFF,TGTGCCATCAATGCCGACGGAGCTGAAGCTTTCTTT
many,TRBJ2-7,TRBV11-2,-,CASSQFQGSYEQYF,TGTGCCAGCAGCCAGTTCCAGGGATCCTACGAGCAGTACTTC
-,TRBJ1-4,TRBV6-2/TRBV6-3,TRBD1,CASRSGGWGEKLFF,TGTGCCAGCAGGTCAGGGGGCTGGGGTGAAAAACTGTTTTTT
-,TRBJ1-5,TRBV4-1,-,CASSQESQGSQPQHF,TGCGCCAGCAGCCAAGAAAGTCAGGGGAGCCAGCCCCAGCATTTT
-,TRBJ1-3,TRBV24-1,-,CATSDSGTDGNTIYF,TGTGCCACCAGTGATTCCGGGACTGATGGGAACACCATATATTTT
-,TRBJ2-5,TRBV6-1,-,CASSERQYSQETQYF,TGTGCCAGCAGTGAGCGGCAGTACTCGCAAGAGACCCAGTACTTC
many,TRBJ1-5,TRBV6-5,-,CASSYLERSNQPQHF,TGTGCCAGCAGTTACCTGGAGAGGAGCAATCAGCCCCAGCATTTT
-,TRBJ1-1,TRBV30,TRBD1,CAWSWGQGLEAFF,TGTGCCTGGAGCTGGGGACAGGGCCTTGAAGCTTTCTTT
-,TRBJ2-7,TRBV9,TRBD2,CASSGATSDYEQYF,TGTGCCAGCAGCGGGGCGACTAGCGACTACGAGCAGTACTTC
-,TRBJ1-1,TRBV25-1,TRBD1,CASSEFQGGNTEAFF,TGTGCCAGCAGTGAGTTTCAGGGGGGAAACACTGAAGCTTTCTTT
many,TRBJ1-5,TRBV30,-,CAWSVGTLYSNQPQHF,TGTGCCTGGAGTGTAGGGACACTATATAGCAATCAGCCCCAGCATTTT
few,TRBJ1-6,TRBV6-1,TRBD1,CASSYGDRPVWDSPLHF,TGTGCCAGCAGTTATGGGGACAGGCCTGTCTGGGATTCACCCCTCCACTTT